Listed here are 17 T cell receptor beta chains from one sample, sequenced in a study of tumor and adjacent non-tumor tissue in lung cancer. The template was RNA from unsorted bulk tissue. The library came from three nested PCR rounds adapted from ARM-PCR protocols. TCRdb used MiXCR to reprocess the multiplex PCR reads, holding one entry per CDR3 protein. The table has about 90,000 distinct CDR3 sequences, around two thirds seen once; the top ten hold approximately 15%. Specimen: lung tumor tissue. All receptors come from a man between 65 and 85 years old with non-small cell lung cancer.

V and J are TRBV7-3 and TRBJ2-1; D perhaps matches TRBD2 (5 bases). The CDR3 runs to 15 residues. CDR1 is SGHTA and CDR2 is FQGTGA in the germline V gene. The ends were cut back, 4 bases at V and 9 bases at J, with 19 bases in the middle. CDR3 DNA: TGTGCCAGCAGCTGGCTAGGAGGCGACCGAGGTGAGCAGTTCTTC. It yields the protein CASSWLGGDRGEQFF. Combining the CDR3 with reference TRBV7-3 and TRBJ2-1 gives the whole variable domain GAGVSQTPSNKVTEKGKYVELRCDPISGHTALYWYRQSLGQGPEFLIYFQGTGAADDSGLPNDRFFAVRPEGSVSTLKIQRTERGDSAVYLCASSWLGGDRGEQFFGPGTRLTVL.

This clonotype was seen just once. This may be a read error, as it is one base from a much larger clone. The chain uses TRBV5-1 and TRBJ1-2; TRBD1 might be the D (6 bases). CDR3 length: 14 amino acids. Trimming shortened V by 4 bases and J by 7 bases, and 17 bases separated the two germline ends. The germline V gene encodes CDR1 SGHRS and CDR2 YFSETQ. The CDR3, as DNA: TGCGCCAGCAGCACCGGATCGCAGGGGAGTGGCTACACCTTC. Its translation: CASSTGSQGSGYTF.

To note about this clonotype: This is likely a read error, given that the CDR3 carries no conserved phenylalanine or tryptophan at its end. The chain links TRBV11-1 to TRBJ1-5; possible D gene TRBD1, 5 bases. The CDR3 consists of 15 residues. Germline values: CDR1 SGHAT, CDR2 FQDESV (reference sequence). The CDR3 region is CASSLGTLSNQSQHC. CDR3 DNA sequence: TGTGCCAGCAGCTTAGGGACACTAAGCAATCAGTCCCAGCATTGT.

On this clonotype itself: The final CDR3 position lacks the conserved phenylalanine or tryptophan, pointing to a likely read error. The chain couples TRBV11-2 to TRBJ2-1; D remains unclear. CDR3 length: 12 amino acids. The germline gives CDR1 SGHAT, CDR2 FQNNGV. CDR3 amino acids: CASRLIRNEQFI. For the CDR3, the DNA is TGCGCCAGCAGATTAATTCGAAATGAGCAGTTCATC.

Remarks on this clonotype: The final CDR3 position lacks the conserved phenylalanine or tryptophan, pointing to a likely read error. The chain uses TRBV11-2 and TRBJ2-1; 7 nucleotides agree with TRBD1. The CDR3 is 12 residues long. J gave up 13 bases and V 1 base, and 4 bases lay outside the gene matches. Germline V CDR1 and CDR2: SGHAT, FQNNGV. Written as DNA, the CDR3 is TGTGCCAGCAGCTTAGGGGACAGTCCACAGTTCCTC. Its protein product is CASSLGDSPQFL.

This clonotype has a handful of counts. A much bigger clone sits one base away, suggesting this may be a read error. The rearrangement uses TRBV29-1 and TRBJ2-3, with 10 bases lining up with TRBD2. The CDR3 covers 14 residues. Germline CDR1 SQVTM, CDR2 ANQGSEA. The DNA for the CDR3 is TGCAGCGTTAGCCTAGCGGGAGCTGCAGATGCGCAGTATTTT. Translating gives CSVSLAGAADAQYF.

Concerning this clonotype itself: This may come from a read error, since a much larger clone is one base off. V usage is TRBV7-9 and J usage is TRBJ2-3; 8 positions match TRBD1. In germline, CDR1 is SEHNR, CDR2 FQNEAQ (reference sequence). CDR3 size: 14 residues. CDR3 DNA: TGTGCCGGCAGCTTTTCGACAGGGGCAGATACGCAGTATTTT. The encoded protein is CAGSFSTGADTQYF.

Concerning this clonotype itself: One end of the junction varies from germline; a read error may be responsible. The CDR3 DNA reads as TGTGTCAGCAGCACCGAAGGGGCGTCCAAAAACATTCATTACTTC. It is translated as CVSSTEGASKNIHYF. The J gene is TRBJ2-4, the V gene TRBV11-2; TRBD1 is a possible D gene (5 bases). Germline CDR1 SGHAT, CDR2 FQNNGV. The CDR3 spans 15 residues.

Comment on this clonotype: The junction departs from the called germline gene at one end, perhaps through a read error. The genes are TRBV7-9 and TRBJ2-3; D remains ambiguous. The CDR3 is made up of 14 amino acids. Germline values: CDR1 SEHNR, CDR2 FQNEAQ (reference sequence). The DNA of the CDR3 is TGTGCCAGCAGCTTATTACCTCGTGACGATACACAGTATTTT. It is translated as CASSLLPRDDTQYF.

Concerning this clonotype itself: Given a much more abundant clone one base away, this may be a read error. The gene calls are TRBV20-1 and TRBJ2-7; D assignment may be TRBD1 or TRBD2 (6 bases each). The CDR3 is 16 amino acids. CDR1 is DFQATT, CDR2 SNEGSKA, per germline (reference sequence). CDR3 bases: TGCAATGCCAGCCACGCTCGGGGGCGCGGATCCTACGAGCAGTACTTC. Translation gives CNASHARGRGSYEQYF.

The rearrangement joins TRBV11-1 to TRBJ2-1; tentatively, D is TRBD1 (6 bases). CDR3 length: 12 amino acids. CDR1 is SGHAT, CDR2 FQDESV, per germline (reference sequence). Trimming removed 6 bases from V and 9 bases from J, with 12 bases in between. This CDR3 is CASRPQGSEQFF. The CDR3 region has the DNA TGTGCCAGCAGGCCACAGGGCAGTGAGCAGTTCTTC. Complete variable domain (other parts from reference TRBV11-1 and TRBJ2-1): EAEVAQSPRYKITEKSQAVAFWCDPISGHATLYWYRQILGQGPELLVQFQDESVVDDSQLPKDRFSAERLKGVDSTLKIQPAELGDSAMYLCASRPQGSEQFFGPGTRLTVL.

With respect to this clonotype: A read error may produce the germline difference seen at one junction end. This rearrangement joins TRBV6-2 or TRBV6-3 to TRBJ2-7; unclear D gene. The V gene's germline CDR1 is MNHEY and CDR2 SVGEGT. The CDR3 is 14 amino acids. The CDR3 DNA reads TGTGCAAGCAGTTACTCTGGAGCTACCTACGAGCAGTACTTC. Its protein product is CASSYSGATYEQYF.

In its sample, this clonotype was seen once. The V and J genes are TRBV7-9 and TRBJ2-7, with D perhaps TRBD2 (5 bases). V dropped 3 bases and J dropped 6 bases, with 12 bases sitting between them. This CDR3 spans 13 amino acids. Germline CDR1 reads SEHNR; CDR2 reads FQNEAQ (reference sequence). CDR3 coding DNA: TGTGCCAGCAGCTTCGGGTTAGCGATCGAGCAGTACTTC. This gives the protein CASSFGLAIEQYF.

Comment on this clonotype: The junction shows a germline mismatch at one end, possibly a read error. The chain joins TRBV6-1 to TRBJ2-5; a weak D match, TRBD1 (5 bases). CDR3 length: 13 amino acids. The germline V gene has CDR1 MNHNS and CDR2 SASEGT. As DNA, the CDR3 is TGTGCCAGCAGAAGGACAAAACAAGAGACCCAGTATTTC. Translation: CASRRTKQETQYF.

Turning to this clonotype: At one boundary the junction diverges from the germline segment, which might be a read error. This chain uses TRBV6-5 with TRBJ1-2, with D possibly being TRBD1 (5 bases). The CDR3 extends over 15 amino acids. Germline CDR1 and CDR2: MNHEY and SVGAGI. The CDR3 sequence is CTSSYLKGRAEGYTF. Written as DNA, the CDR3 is TGTACCAGCAGTTACTTAAAAGGCAGGGCGGAGGGCTACACCTTC.

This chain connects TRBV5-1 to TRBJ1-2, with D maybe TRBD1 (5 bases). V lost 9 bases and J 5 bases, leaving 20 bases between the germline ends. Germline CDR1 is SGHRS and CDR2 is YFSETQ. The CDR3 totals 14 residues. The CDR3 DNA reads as TGCGCCAACTACGAGGGGATGGGTTCGTATGGCTACACCTTC. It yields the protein CANYEGMGSYGYTF. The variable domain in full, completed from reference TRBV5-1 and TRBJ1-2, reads KAGVTQTPRYLIKTRGQQVTLSCSPISGHRSVSWYQQTPGQGLQFLFEYFSETQRNKGNFPGRFSGRQFSNSRSEMNVSTLELGDSALYLCANYEGMGSYGYTFGSGTRLTVV.

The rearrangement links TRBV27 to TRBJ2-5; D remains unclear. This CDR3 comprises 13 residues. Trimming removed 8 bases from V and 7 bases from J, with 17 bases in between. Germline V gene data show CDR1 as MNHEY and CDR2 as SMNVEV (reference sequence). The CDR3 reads CASCPGPVGTQYF. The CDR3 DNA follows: TGTGCCAGCTGTCCAGGCCCCGTGGGGACCCAGTACTTC.